This T cell receptor (beta chain) was sequenced during a study of T cell repertoires in cytomegalovirus infection. Background on the study: Matching HLA type and CMV infection were both indicated by public TCR beta signatures.

TCRdb ran MiXCR on the reads and lists one entry per CDR3 protein. The sample carries about 130,000 distinct CDR3 sequences, roughly 9% recorded once. The CDR3 runs to 17 residues. Trimming removed 5 bases at V and 0 bases at J, with 17 bases between. CDR1 and CDR2 (germline): LNHDA, SQIVND (reference sequence). This clonotype was seen many times. Its matching antigen is unknown. Study-level findings and limits: Across the ex vivo response, the dominant clonotypes were HLA-C-restricted CMV-specific TCR beta clonotypes. Summed frequency of public TCR beta families distinguished CMV carriers with the relevant HLA.

The chain employs TRBV19 and TRBJ1-3; possible D gene TRBD1, 5 bases. This clonotype was sampled from a human donor in good health (CMV status not recorded). Some clones in this sample may be carry-over from other donors' samples. The sample was PBMCs. This chain's CDR3 is CASSRPSQGPSGNTIYF. The CDR3 coding sequence is TGTGCCAGTAGTCGACCATCGCAGGGTCCCTCTGGAAACACCATATATTTT.